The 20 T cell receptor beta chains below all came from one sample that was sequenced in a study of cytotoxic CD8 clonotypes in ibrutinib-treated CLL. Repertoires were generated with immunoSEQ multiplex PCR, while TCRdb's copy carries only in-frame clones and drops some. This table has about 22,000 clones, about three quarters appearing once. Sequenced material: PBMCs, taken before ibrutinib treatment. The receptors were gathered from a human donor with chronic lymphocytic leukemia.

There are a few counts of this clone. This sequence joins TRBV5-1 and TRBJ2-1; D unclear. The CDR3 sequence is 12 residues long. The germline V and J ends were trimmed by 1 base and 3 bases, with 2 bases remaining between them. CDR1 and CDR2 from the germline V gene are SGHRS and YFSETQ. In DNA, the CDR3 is TGCGCCAGCAGCTTGAACTACAATGAGCAGTTCTTC. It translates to CASSLNYNEQFF.

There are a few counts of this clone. The CDR3 DNA follows: TGTGCCTGGAGTGTAAGGTCAGTCCGCGCTGGAAACACCATATATTTT. It encodes CAWSVRSVRAGNTIYF. The chain uses TRBV30 and TRBJ1-3; D unclear. CDR3 length: 16 residues. Germline V CDR1 and CDR2: GTSNPN, SVGIG (reference sequence). Trimming took 0 bases from V and 2 from J, leaving 14 bases between them.

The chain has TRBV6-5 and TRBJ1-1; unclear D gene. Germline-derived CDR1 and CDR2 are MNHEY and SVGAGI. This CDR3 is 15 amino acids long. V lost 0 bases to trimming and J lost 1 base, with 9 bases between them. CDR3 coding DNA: TGTGCCAGCAGTTACTCCGGCCAGCGGAACACTGAAGCTTTCTTT. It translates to CASSYSGQRNTEAFF.

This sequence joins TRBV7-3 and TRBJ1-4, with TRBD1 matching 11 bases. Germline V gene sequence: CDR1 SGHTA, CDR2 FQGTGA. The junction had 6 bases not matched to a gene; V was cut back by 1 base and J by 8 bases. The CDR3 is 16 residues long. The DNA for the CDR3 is TGTGCCAGCAGCTTAAAGGACAGGGGGCAAGGGGAAAAACTGTTTTTT. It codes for CASSLKDRGQGEKLFF.

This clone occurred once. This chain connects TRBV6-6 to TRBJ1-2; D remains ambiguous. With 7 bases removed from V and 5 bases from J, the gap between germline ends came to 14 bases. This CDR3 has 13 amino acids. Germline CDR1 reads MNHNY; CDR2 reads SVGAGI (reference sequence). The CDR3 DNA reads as TGTGCCAGCACCCCGCACCTACCTTATGGCTACACCTTC. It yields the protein CASTPHLPYGYTF.

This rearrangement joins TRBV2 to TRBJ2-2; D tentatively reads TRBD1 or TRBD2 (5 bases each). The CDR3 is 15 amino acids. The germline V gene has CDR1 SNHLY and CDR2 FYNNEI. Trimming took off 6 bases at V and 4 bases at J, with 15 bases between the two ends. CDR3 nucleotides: TGTGCCAGCAGGGTCCCCGGGACGGTCACCGGGGAGCTGTTTTTT. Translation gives CASRVPGTVTGELFF.

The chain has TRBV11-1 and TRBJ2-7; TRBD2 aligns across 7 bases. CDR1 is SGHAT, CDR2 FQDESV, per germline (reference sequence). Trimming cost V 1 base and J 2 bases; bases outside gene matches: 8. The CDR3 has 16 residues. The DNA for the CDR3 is TGTGCCAGCAGCTTAGAACCTGGACTAGTCACCTACGAGCAGTACTTC. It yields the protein CASSLEPGLVTYEQYF.

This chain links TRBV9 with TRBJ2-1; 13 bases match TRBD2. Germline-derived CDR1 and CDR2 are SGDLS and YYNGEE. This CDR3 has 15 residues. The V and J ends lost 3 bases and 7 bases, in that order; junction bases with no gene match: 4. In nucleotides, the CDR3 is TGTGCCAGCAGCGGCGGACTAGCGGGGGCTAATGAGCAGTTCTTC. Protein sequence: CASSGGLAGANEQFF.

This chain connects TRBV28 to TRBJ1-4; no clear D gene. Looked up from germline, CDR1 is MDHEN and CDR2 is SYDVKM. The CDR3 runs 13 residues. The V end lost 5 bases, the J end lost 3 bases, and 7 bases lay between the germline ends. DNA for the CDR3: TGTGCCAGCAGTCTACTTCCTAATGAAAAACTGTTTTTT. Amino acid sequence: CASSLLPNEKLFF. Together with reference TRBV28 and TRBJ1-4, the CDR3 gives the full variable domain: DVKVTQSSRYLVKRTGEKVFLECVQDMDHENMFWYRQDPGLGLRLIYFSYDVKMKEKGDIPEGYSVSREKKERFSLILESASTNQTSMYLCASSLLPNEKLFFGSGTQLSVL.

The DNA for the CDR3 is TGTGCCAGCCGAAGTATAACAGCGAACTATGGCTACACCTTC. Residues: CASRSITANYGYTF. The genes are TRBV18 and TRBJ1-2; no clear D gene. The V and J ends lost 8 bases and 2 bases respectively, with 15 bases between them. The CDR3 covers 14 residues. Germline CDR1 reads KGHSH; CDR2 reads LQKENI.

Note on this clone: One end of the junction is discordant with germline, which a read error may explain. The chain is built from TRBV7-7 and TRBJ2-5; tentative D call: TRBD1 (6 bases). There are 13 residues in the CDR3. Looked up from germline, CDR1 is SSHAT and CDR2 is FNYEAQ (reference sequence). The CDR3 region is CASSEDSVETQYF. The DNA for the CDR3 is TGTGCTAGCAGCGAGGACAGCGTCGAGACCCAGTACTTC.

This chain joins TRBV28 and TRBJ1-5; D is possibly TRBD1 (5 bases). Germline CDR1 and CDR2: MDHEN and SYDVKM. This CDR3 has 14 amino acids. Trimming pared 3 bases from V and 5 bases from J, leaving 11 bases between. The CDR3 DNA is TGTGCCAGCAGTTTCAACGGGGGTTATCAGCCCCAGCATTTT. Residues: CASSFNGGYQPQHF.

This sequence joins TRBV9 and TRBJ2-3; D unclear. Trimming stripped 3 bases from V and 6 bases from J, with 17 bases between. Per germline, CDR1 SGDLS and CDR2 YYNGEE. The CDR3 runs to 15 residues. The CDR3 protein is CASSASLWEADTQYF. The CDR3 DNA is TGTGCCAGCAGCGCGTCCCTGTGGGAAGCGGATACGCAGTATTTT.

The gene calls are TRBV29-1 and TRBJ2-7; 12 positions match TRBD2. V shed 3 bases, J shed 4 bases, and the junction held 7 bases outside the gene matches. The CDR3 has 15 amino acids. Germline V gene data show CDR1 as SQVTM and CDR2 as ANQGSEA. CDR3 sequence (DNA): TGCAGCGTTGAGTTGGCTAGCGGGAGGGGGTACGAGCAGTACTTC. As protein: CSVELASGRGYEQYF.

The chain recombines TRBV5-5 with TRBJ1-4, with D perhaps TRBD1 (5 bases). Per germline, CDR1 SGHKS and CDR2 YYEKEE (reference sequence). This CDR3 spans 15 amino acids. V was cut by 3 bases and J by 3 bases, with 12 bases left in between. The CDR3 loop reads CASSYNRQPNEKLFF. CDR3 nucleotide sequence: TGTGCCAGCAGCTATAACAGGCAACCTAATGAAAAACTGTTTTTT.

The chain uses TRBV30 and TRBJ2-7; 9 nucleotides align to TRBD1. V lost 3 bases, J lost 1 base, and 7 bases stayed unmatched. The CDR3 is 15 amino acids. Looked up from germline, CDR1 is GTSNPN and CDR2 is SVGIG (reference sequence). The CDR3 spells CAWSPGTGKSYEQYF. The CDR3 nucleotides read TGTGCCTGGAGCCCCGGGACAGGGAAGTCCTACGAGCAGTACTTC.

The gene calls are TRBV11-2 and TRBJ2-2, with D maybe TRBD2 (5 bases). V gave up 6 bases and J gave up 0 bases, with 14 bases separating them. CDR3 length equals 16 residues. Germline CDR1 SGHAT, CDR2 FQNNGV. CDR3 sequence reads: CASRRAGRTNTGELFF. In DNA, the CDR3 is TGTGCCAGCAGGCGGGCGGGCCGCACGAACACCGGGGAGCTGTTTTTT.

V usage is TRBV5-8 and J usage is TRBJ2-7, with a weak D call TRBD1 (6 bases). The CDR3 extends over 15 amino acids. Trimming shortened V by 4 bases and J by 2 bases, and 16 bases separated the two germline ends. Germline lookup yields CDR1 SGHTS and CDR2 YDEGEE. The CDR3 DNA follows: TGTGCCAGCAGCGGGGACACAGCCTACACCTACGAGCAGTACTTC. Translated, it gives CASSGDTAYTYEQYF.

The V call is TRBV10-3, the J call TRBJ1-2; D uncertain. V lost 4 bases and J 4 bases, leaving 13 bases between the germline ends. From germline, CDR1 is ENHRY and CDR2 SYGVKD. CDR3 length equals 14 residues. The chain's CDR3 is CAISGGGPIYGYTF. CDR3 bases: TGTGCCATCAGTGGGGGTGGACCTATCTATGGCTACACCTTC.

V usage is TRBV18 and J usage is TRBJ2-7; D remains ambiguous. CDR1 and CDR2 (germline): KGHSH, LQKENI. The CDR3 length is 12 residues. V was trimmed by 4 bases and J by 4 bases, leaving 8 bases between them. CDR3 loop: CASSRDQYEQYF. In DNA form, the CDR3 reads TGTGCCAGCTCACGAGATCAGTACGAGCAGTACTTC.